Below, 23 T cell receptor beta chains from the same sample are listed, as sequenced in a study of tumor-infiltrating lymphocytes in glioblastoma multiforme. Multiple V-beta primers and a C-beta primer amplified TCRB from RNA. TCRdb analysed the multiplex PCR reads with MiXCR anew, one entry per CDR3 protein. The sample yields about 8,400 distinct CDR3 sequences, around 74% seen once. Sequencing input: brain tumor tissue. These receptors originate from a male donor with glioblastoma.

V and J are TRBV29-1 and TRBJ2-7; TRBD2 aligns across 7 bases. In germline, CDR1 is SQVTM, CDR2 ANQGSEA. The CDR3 extends over 12 amino acids. The ends lost 6 bases at V and 3 bases at J; junction bases unmatched: 5. This CDR3 reads CSVQTSDYEQYF. The CDR3 nucleotides read TGCAGCGTCCAAACTAGCGACTACGAGCAGTACTTC.

As for this clonotype: At one boundary the junction diverges from the germline segment, which might be a read error. V and J are TRBV4-2 and TRBJ2-3; 8 nucleotides agree with TRBD2. Germline V gene lookup returns CDR1 LGHNA and CDR2 YNFKEQ. This CDR3 has 15 amino acids. In DNA, the CDR3 is TGTGCTAGCACTCTACTAGCGGAGTTCACAGATACGCAGTATTTT. This codes for CASTLLAEFTDTQYF.

This clonotype was found once. One end of the junction is discordant with germline, which a read error may explain. The J gene is TRBJ2-2, the V gene TRBV11-2; 10 nucleotides agree with TRBD2. The germline V gene has CDR1 SGHAT and CDR2 FQNNGV. This CDR3 spans 20 amino acids. The CDR3 bases are TGTGCCAGCACCCCCTCATTCAGCCAAGGACTAGCGGTAAACACCGGGAAGCTGCTTTTT. Protein: CASTPSFSQGLAVNTGKLLF.

The rearrangement joins TRBV20-1 to TRBJ1-1, with 10 bases aligning to TRBD1. There are 13 residues in the CDR3. The germline V gene has CDR1 DFQATT and CDR2 SNEGSKA (reference sequence). The CDR3 loop reads CMVSTGGFTEAFF. CDR3 bases: TGCATGGTTTCGACAGGGGGCTTCACTGAAGCTTTCTTT.

The V gene is TRBV5-1, the J gene TRBJ2-1; 7 bases line up with TRBD1. CDR1 and CDR2 (germline): SGHRS, YFSETQ. The CDR3 spans 14 residues. With V trimmed by 5 bases and J by 4 bases, 6 bases remained unmatched. Here the CDR3 reads CASSSTGRYNEQFF. The CDR3 DNA reads as TGCGCCAGCAGTTCGACAGGGAGATACAATGAGCAGTTCTTC.

This clonotype is termed large (0.1 to 1%). The chain combines TRBV20-1 with TRBJ1-1, with 8 bases that match TRBD1. This CDR3 has 12 amino acids. CDR1 is DFQATT and CDR2 is SNEGSKA in the germline V gene (reference sequence). V lost 5 bases to trimming and J lost 5 bases; unmatched junction nucleotides: 4. CDR3 nucleotide sequence: TGCAGTGCTTCAGGGGGCAGGACTGAAGCTTTCTTT. It is translated as CSASGGRTEAFF.

In regard to this clonotype: The junction does not match germline at one end; this may be a read error. J is TRBJ2-3 and V is TRBV20-1; D is ambiguous. CDR3 length equals 11 residues. Germline V gene data show CDR1 as DFQATT and CDR2 as SNEGSKA (reference sequence). CDR3 nucleotide sequence: TGCTGTGCTAGAGCAGGAGATACGCAGTATTTT. Protein product: CCARAGDTQYF.

V and J are TRBV6-6 and TRBJ2-7; a weak D match, TRBD1 (6 bases). V dropped 8 bases and J dropped 2 bases, with 19 bases sitting between them. The germline gives CDR1 MNHNY, CDR2 SVGAGI (reference sequence). The CDR3 is 15 residues long. This CDR3 is CASCTSTGTAYEQYF. CDR3 nucleotide sequence: TGTGCCAGCTGTACCTCGACAGGTACCGCCTACGAGCAGTACTTC.

The chain combines TRBV11-1 with TRBJ2-7; 8 bases agree with TRBD1. V dropped 5 bases and J dropped 8; count of bases not matched to a gene: 11. The CDR3 length is 14 residues. Germline-derived CDR1 and CDR2 are SGHAT and FQDESV (reference sequence). This CDR3 is CASSQGRTGSQQYF. The CDR3 bases are TGTGCCAGCAGCCAAGGACGGACAGGGAGCCAGCAGTACTTC. The complete variable domain, with remaining parts taken from reference TRBV11-1 and TRBJ2-7, reads EAEVAQSPRYKITEKSQAVAFWCDPISGHATLYWYRQILGQGPELLVQFQDESVVDDSQLPKDRFSAERLKGVDSTLKIQPAELGDSAMYLCASSQGRTGSQQYFGPGTRLTVT.

The genes are TRBV29-1 and TRBJ2-1; either TRBD1 or TRBD2 may fit D (5 bases each). Germline V gene lookup returns CDR1 SQVTM and CDR2 ANQGSEA. The CDR3 totals 14 residues. The CDR3 protein is CTTRDVSPYNEQFF. The DNA for the CDR3 is TGCACCACTAGGGACGTGAGCCCCTACAATGAGCAGTTCTTC.

As for this clonotype: Its ends do not fully match the called genes, so a read error is possible. This chain joins TRBV7-9 and TRBJ2-5, with 9 bases identical to TRBD2. The CDR3 has 15 residues. The germline CDR1 and CDR2 sequences are SEHNR and FQNEAQ (reference sequence). This CDR3 reads CASSFPTSGQETQCF. The CDR3 nucleotides read TGTGCCAGCAGTTTTCCGACTAGCGGACAAGAGACCCAGTGCTTC.

The chain has TRBV29-1 and TRBJ2-5, with a possible D match to TRBD2 (5 bases). Germline CDR1 and CDR2: SQVTM and ANQGSEA. The CDR3 consists of 10 residues. Trimming removed 7 bases from V and 7 bases from J, with 10 bases in between. The CDR3 bases are TGCAGCGGAGGTGGAGGGACCCAGTACTTC. Translating it yields CSGGGGTQYF.

The chain has TRBV29-1 and TRBJ2-7; 11 bases match TRBD2. This CDR3 is 15 amino acids long. The germline V gene has CDR1 SQVTM and CDR2 ANQGSEA. Trimming at V came to 4 bases and at J to 2 bases, leaving 7 bases not matched to a gene. CDR3 amino acids: CSVARLAGSPYEQYF. The DNA of the CDR3 is TGCAGCGTTGCCAGACTAGCGGGGAGTCCCTACGAGCAGTACTTC.

This clonotype was observed once. The chain joins TRBV6-2 or TRBV6-3 to TRBJ2-1, with a possible D match to TRBD2 (6 bases). V lost 6 bases and J lost 6, with 12 bases in between. CDR1 MNHEY and CDR2 SVGEGT come from the germline V gene. The CDR3 runs 13 residues. The CDR3 loop reads CASRLGGINEQFF. As DNA, the CDR3 is TGTGCCAGCAGACTCGGGGGAATCAATGAGCAGTTCTTC.

This clonotype was picked up a small number of times. Relative to the germline gene, one junction end is altered; a read error may explain this. This rearrangement joins TRBV29-1 to TRBJ1-6; 7 bases agree with TRBD1. Germline V lookup: CDR1 SQVTM, CDR2 ANQGSEA. This CDR3 spans 13 amino acids. The CDR3 sequence: CSVGGDRESPLRF. The CDR3 nucleotides read TGCAGCGTTGGGGGGGACAGAGAATCACCCCTCCGCTTT.

Remarks on this clonotype: No conserved phenylalanine or tryptophan ends this CDR3, so it is likely a read error. V usage is TRBV20-1 and J usage is TRBJ2-1; a possible D gene is TRBD1 (5 bases). The germline CDR1 and CDR2 sequences are DFQATT and SNEGSKA (reference sequence). The V and J ends lost 0 bases and 8 bases respectively, with 14 bases between them. There are 14 residues in the CDR3. The CDR3 nucleotides are TGCAGTGCTAGAGACGATGCAGGGCTGTATGAGCAGTTCTCC. Amino acid sequence: CSARDDAGLYEQFS.

This rearrangement joins TRBV13 to TRBJ2-1; D perhaps matches TRBD2 (6 bases). Germline lookup yields CDR1 PRHDT and CDR2 FYEKMQ (reference sequence). The CDR3 covers 15 residues. The V end lost 4 bases, the J end lost 7 bases, and 17 bases lay between the germline ends. CDR3 region: CASSSGVLALNEQFF. Here the CDR3 DNA reads TGTGCCAGCAGCTCAGGAGTACTAGCCTTGAATGAGCAGTTCTTC.

The chain uses TRBV4-3 and TRBJ2-7; D is ambiguous. Trimming pared 0 bases from V and 1 base from J, leaving 7 bases between. The CDR3 has 14 residues. CDR1 and CDR2 (germline): LGHNA, YSLEER. The CDR3 loop reads CASSQDSLSYEQYF. CDR3 in DNA: TGCGCCAGCAGCCAAGACAGTCTATCCTACGAGCAGTACTTC.

This clonotype was recorded only once. The chain joins TRBV11-2 to TRBJ2-1; 8 bases agree with TRBD2. The ends lost 1 base at V and 0 bases at J; junction bases unmatched: 11. CDR3 length: 19 amino acids. Germline V lookup: CDR1 SGHAT, CDR2 FQNNGV. The CDR3 spells CASSLVRGAIMASYNEQFF. In DNA, the CDR3 is TGTGCCAGCAGCTTAGTGCGGGGGGCTATTATGGCCTCCTACAATGAGCAGTTCTTC.

Regarding this clonotype: At one of its ends the junction is not consistent with the germline gene, which may arise from a read error. The V and J genes are TRBV12-3 or TRBV12-4 and TRBJ2-1, with unresolved D. CDR3 length: 14 residues. Here the CDR3 DNA reads TGTGCCAGCAGTTTGTTAGTCTCGGGCGATGAGCAGTTTTTC. Its protein is CASSLLVSGDEQFF.

On this clonotype: Since no conserved phenylalanine or tryptophan closes the CDR3, a read error is the likely cause. No DNA is shown, since the ends of the CDR3 on it are uncertain; the CDR3 is the one TCRdb lists. V is TRBV29-1 and J is TRBJ2-1; TRBD1 is taken as the D call from the table, unchecked against the DNA. Germline CDR1 is SQVTM and CDR2 is ANQGSEA. Both ends counted, the CDR3 spans 14 residues. CDR3 region: CSTRDVSSYSEQFS.

The chain combines TRBV10-2 with TRBJ2-3; D unresolved. Trimming left V 5 bases short and J 6 bases short, with 12 bases between. Germline assignment: CDR1 WSHSY and CDR2 SAAADI. The length of the CDR3 is 13 residues. This chain's CDR3 is CASSPQAADTQYF. For the CDR3, the DNA is TGCGCCAGCAGTCCCCAAGCTGCCGATACGCAGTATTTT.

The CDR3 DNA follows: TGTGCCAGCAGCTTAGCTGGACAGGGGGTGGTCGAGCAGTACTTC. Translation: CASSLAGQGVVEQYF. The chain combines TRBV13 with TRBJ2-7; 10 bases are shared with TRBD1. V gave up 1 base and J gave up 6 bases; unmatched junction bases: 6. The germline CDR1 and CDR2 sequences are PRHDT and FYEKMQ (reference sequence). The CDR3 is 15 residues long.